This TCR beta chain derives from a study of CD8 T cells in ankylosing spondylitis. The study's findings and limits: Eight or nine highly homologous variants formed a TCR beta motif that appeared characteristic of ankylosing spondylitis blood. Matched ankylosing spondylitis synovial fluid reportedly showed significant enrichment of disease-linked clones. Some of the motif variants had earlier been found in reactive arthritis patients' fluid and blood. The authors found the disease-linked clones to be CD8+ and relatively rare in peripheral blood.

Libraries of TCR beta came from quantitative 5'-RACE with molecular barcodes. A single record per CDR3 protein comes from TCRdb applying MiXCR to the 5' RACE reads. The top ten clones hold around a fifth of a sample with around 770,000 distinct CDR3 sequences, over 15% of them seen once. About this clonotype: As yet, its antigen is unknown.

J lost 8 bases, V lost 4 bases, and 9 bases had no gene match. Germline V gives CDR1 SGHNT, CDR2 YENEEA. The CDR3 runs to 14 residues. This chain links TRBV11-3 with TRBJ1-2, with 8 bases lining up with TRBD1. Sequenced input: blood, either unsorted or a sorted T cell fraction (not recorded which). This TCR derives from a male donor with ankylosing spondylitis. CDR3 sequence reads: CASSSDRGRGGYTF. CDR3 sequence (DNA): TGTGCCAGCAGCTCCGACAGGGGCCGGGGGGGCTACACCTTC.